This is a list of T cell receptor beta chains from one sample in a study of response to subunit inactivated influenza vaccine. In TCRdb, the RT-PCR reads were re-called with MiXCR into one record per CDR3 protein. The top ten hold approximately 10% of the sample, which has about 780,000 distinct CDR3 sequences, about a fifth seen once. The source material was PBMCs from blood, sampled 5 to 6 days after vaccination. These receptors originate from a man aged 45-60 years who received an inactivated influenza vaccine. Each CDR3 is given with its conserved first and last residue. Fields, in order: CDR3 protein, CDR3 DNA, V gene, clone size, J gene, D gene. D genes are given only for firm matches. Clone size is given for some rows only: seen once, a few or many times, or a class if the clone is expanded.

CDR3 protein: CASSEQGGEQYF
CDR3 DNA: TGTGCCAGCAGTGAACAGGGGGGCGAGCAGTACTTC
V gene: TRBV6-1
clone size: -
J gene: TRBJ2-7
D gene: -

CDR3 protein: CATGDRASEQYF
CDR3 DNA: TGTGCCACCGGGGACAGGGCAAGCGAGCAGTACTTC
V gene: TRBV24-1
clone size: -
J gene: TRBJ2-7
D gene: TRBD1

CDR3 protein: CASSRYRENTEAFF
CDR3 DNA: TGTGCCAGCAGTCGATACAGGGAGAACACTGAAGCTTTCTTT
V gene: TRBV28
clone size: -
J gene: TRBJ1-1
D gene: -

CDR3 protein: CASSFRPSTENSPLHF
CDR3 DNA: TGTGCCAGCAGTTTCCGCCCGTCGACAGAGAATTCACCCCTCCACTTT
V gene: TRBV27
clone size: -
J gene: TRBJ1-6
D gene: -

CDR3 protein: CASRADRTGYEQYF
CDR3 DNA: TGTGCCAGCAGGGCGGACAGAACGGGTTACGAGCAGTACTTC
V gene: TRBV6-1
clone size: few
J gene: TRBJ2-7
D gene: -

CDR3 protein: CASSWRRDSDGYTF
CDR3 DNA: TGTGCCAGCAGTTGGCGCCGGGACAGTGATGGCTACACCTTC
V gene: TRBV12-3/TRBV12-4
clone size: -
J gene: TRBJ1-2
D gene: TRBD1

CDR3 protein: CASSLELIGWTEAFF
CDR3 DNA: TGCGCCAGCAGCTTGGAGCTCATCGGGTGGACTGAAGCTTTCTTT
V gene: TRBV5-1
clone size: few
J gene: TRBJ1-1
D gene: -

CDR3 protein: CSAPRGTGELFF
CDR3 DNA: TGCAGTGCCCCCCGAGGTACCGGGGAGCTGTTTTTT
V gene: TRBV20-1
clone size: -
J gene: TRBJ2-2
D gene: -

CDR3 protein: CASSSGSGMTYEQYF
CDR3 DNA: TGCGCCAGCAGCTCGGGCTCTGGAATGACCTACGAGCAGTACTTC
V gene: TRBV5-1
clone size: few
J gene: TRBJ2-7
D gene: -

CDR3 protein: CSVGSGSGSYEQYF
CDR3 DNA: TGCAGCGTTGGGAGCGGGAGCGGCTCCTACGAGCAGTACTTC
V gene: TRBV29-1
clone size: -
J gene: TRBJ2-7
D gene: TRBD2

CDR3 protein: CAGSTGQTGIETQYF
CDR3 DNA: TGTGCCGGATCAACTGGACAGACGGGAATTGAGACCCAGTACTTC
V gene: TRBV28
clone size: many
J gene: TRBJ2-5
D gene: -

CDR3 protein: CASTGSWGNQPQHF
CDR3 DNA: TGTGCCAGCACAGGGTCTTGGGGCAATCAGCCCCAGCATTTT
V gene: TRBV2
clone size: few
J gene: TRBJ1-5
D gene: -

CDR3 protein: CSAIKGTEINYGYTF
CDR3 DNA: TGCAGTGCTATTAAGGGGACAGAGATTAACTATGGCTACACCTTC
V gene: TRBV20-1
clone size: few
J gene: TRBJ1-2
D gene: TRBD1

CDR3 protein: CATSDAGLANGELFF
CDR3 DNA: TGTGCCACCAGTGATGCGGGACTAGCGAACGGGGAGCTGTTTTTT
V gene: TRBV24-1
clone size: -
J gene: TRBJ2-2
D gene: TRBD2

CDR3 protein: CASSLGNANTGELFF
CDR3 DNA: TGCGCCAGCAGCTTGGGGAACGCGAACACCGGGGAGCTGTTTTTT
V gene: TRBV5-1
clone size: many
J gene: TRBJ2-2
D gene: -

CDR3 protein: CASRSWTGIEETQYF
CDR3 DNA: TGTGCCAGCAGGAGCTGGACAGGCATTGAAGAGACCCAGTACTTC
V gene: TRBV6-1
clone size: -
J gene: TRBJ2-5
D gene: TRBD1

CDR3 protein: CASSQPGRSSPEAFF
CDR3 DNA: TGCGCCAGCAGCCAACCGGGACGGAGTTCTCCTGAAGCTTTCTTT
V gene: TRBV4-1
clone size: few
J gene: TRBJ1-1
D gene: -

CDR3 protein: CSASGPMGKNIQYF
CDR3 DNA: TGCAGTGCTAGTGGGCCTATGGGGAAAAACATTCAGTACTTC
V gene: TRBV20-1
clone size: -
J gene: TRBJ2-4
D gene: -

CDR3 protein: CASSLLSGTGANVLTF
CDR3 DNA: TGCGCCAGCAGCTTGCTATCAGGAACTGGGGCCAACGTCCTGACTTTC
V gene: TRBV5-1
clone size: -
J gene: TRBJ2-6
D gene: -

CDR3 protein: CASSQEAGADNEQFF
CDR3 DNA: TGCGCCAGCAGCCAAGAGGCAGGGGCGGACAATGAGCAGTTCTTC
V gene: TRBV4-3
clone size: few
J gene: TRBJ2-1
D gene: -